The source of this TCR beta chain is a study of shared clonotypes between healthy human individuals. Study-level points and caveats: Estimated richness was generally greater in naive than memory subsets. Non-shared clonotypes had lower generation probabilities than those shared by all four donors.

Assay execution proceeded at the deep level. Genomic DNA of each subset was evenly split across several immunoSEQ plates. Clones were read by immunoSEQ multiplex PCR, and TCRdb kept only the in-frame ones, dropping some. Of a few million clones in the sample, over 85% were seen once. Deletions cut 3 bases from V and 3 bases from J, with 15 bases between. CDR3 size: 15 residues. In germline, CDR1 is KGHSH, CDR2 LQKENI. Comments on this clone: Its antigen is unknown.

The sequencing sample was made of naive CD4+ T cells from PBMCs. Subset given: CD45RA+ positively selected. The TCR comes from a man younger than 35 in good health. Some clones in this sample may be carry-over from other donors' samples. The rearrangement uses TRBV18 and TRBJ2-7; tentatively, D is TRBD2 (5 bases). CDR3 in DNA: TGTGCCAGCTCACCGCAGAGGGCCAGTCTCTACGAGCAGTACTTC. The encoded protein is CASSPQRASLYEQYF.